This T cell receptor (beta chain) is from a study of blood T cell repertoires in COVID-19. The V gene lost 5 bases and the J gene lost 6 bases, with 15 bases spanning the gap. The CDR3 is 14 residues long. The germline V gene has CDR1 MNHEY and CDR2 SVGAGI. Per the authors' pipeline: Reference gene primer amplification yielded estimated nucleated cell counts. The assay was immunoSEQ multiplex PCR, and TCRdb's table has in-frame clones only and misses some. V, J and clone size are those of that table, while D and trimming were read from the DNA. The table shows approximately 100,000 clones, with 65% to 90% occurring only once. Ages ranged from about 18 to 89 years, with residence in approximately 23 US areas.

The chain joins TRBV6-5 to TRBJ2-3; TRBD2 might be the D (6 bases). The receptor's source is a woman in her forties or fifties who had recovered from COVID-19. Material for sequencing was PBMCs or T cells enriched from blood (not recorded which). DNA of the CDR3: TGTGCCAGCAGTAGGGACTTCTGGACGGATACGCAGTATTTT. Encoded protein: CASSRDFWTDTQYF.